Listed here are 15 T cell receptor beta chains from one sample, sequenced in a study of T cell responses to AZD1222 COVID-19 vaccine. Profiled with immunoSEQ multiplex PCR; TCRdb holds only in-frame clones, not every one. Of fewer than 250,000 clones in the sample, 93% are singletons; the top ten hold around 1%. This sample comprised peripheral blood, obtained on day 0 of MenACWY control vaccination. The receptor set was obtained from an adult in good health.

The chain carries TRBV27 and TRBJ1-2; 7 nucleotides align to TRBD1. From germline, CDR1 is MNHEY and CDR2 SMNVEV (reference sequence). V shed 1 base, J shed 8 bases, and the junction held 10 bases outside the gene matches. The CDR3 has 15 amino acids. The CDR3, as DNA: TGTGCCAGCAGTTTATGGGTAGGGGGCGCGCCAGGCTACACCTTC. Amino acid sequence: CASSLWVGGAPGYTF.

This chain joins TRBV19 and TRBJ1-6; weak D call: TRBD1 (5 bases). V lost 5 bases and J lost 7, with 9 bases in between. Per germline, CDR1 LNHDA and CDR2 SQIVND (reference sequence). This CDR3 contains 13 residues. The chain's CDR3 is CASSGGWNSPLHF. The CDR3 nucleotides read TGTGCCAGTAGTGGGGGTTGGAATTCACCCCTCCACTTT.

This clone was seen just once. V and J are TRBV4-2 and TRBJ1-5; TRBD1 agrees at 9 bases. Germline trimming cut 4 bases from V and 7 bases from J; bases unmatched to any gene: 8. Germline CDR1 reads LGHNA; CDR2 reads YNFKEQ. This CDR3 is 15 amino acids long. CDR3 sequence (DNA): TGTGCCAGCAGCCGGGGGACAGGGAGACTGCAGCCCCAGCATTTT. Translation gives CASSRGTGRLQPQHF.

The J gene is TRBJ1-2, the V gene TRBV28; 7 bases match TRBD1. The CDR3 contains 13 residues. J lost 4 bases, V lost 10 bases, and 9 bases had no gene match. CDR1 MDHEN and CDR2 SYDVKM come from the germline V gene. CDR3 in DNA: TGTGCCACCGAGGGGGCTCAGAGCTATGGCTACACCTTC. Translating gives CATEGAQSYGYTF.

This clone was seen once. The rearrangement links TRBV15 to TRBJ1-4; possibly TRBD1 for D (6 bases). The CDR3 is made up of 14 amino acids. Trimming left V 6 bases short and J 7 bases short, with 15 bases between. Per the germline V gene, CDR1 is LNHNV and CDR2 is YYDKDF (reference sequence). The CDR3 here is CATRARQGSEKLFF. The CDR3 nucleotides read TGTGCCACCAGGGCAAGGCAGGGGAGTGAAAAACTGTTTTTT.

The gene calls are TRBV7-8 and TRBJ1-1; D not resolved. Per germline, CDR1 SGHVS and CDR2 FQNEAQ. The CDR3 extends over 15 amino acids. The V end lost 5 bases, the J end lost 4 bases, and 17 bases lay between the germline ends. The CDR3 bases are TGTGCCAGCAGCCCCCCCGACGCCGGTGGCACTGAAGCTTTCTTT. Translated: CASSPPDAGGTEAFF.

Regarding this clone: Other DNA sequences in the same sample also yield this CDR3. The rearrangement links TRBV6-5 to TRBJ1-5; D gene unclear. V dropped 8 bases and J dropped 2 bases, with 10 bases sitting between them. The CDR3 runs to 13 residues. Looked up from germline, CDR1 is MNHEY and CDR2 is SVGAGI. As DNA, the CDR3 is TGTGCCAGCTCACGGTCAGGCAATCAGCCCCAGCATTTT. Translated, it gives CASSRSGNQPQHF.

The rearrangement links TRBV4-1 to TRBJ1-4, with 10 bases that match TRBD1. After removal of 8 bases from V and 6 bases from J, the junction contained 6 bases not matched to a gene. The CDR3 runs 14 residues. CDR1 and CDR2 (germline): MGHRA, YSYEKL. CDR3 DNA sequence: TGCGCCAGCGGGGGAGGGACAGGGGATGAAAAACTGTTTTTT. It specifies CASGGGTGDEKLFF.

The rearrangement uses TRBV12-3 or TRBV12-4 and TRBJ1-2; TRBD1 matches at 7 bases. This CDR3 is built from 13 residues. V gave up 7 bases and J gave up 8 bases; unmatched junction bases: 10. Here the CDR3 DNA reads TGTGCCAGCAATGACAGGGAGGTTGGGGGCTACACCTTC. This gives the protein CASNDREVGGYTF.

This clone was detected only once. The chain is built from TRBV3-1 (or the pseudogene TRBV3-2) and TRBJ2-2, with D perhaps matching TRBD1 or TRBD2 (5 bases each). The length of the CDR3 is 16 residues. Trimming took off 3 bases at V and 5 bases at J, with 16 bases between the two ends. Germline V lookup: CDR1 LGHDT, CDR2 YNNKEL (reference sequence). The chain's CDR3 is CASSQVPGPLTGELFF. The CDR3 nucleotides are TGTGCCAGCAGCCAGGTACCGGGACCCCTAACCGGGGAGCTGTTTTTT.

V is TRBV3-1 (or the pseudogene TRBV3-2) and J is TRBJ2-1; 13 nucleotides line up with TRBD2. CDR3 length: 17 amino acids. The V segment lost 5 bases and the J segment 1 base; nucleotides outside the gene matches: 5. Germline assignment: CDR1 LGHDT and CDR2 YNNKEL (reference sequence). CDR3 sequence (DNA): TGTGCCAGCAGCAAAAGGACTAGCGGGGGTTCCTACAATGAGCAGTTCTTC. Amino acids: CASSKRTSGGSYNEQFF.

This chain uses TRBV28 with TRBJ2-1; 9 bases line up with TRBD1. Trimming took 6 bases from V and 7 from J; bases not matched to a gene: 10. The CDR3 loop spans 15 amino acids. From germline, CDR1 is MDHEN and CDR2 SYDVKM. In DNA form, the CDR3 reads TGTGCCAGCAGCCTCGGGACAGGGAGATGGAATGAGCAGTTCTTC. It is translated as CASSLGTGRWNEQFF.

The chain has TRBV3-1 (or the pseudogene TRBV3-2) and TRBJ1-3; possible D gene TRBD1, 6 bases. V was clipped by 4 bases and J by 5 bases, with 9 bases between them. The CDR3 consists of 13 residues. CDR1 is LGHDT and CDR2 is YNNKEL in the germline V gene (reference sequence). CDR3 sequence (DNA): TGTGCCAGCAGCCGAGACAGGAGAAACACCATATATTTT. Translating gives CASSRDRRNTIYF.

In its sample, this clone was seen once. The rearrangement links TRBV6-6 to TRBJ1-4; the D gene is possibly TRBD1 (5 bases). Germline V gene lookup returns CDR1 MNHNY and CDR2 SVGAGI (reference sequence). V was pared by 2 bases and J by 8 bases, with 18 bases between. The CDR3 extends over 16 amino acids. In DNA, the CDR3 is TGTGCCAGCAGTTACCCAGAGGCGGGGGTTAGAGAAAAACTGTTTTTT. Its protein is CASSYPEAGVREKLFF.

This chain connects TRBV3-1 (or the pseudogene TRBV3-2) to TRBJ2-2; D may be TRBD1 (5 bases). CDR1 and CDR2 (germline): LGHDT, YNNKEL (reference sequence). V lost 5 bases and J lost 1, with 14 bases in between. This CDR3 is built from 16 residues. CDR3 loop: CASSTSSTVNTGELFF. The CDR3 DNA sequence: TGTGCCAGCAGCACTTCTTCGACAGTGAACACCGGGGAGCTGTTTTTT.